This T cell receptor (beta chain) was retrieved from a study of blood T cell repertoires in COVID-19. Sequencing used immunoSEQ multiplex PCR; TCRdb keeps in-frame clones, though not all of them. The sample carries 390,000 or so clones, around 87% recorded once. The CDR3 contains 16 residues. V was cut by 3 bases and J by 2 bases, with 11 bases left in between. CDR1 is LNHDA and CDR2 is SQIVND in the germline V gene (reference sequence). The rearrangement links TRBV19 to TRBJ2-6; a possible D gene is TRBD1 (5 bases). The TCR was taken from a woman aged 45-59 years who had recovered from COVID-19. Sequenced material: PBMCs or T cells enriched from blood (not recorded which). This CDR3 reads CASSIWPRAGANVLTF. CDR3 nucleotides: TGTGCCAGTAGTATCTGGCCCAGGGCTGGGGCCAACGTCCTGACTTTC.